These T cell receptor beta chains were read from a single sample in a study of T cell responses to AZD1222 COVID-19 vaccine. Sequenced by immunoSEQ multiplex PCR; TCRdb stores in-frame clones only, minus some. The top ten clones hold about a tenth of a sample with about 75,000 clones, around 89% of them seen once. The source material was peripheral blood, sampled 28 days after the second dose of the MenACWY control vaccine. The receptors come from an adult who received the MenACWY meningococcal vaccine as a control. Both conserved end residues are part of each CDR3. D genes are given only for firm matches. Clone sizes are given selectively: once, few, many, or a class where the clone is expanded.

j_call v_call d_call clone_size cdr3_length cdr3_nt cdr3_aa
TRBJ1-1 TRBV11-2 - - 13 TGTGCCAGCAGCGGGGTAGGGGCGGTCGAAGCTTTCTTT CASSGVGAVEAFF
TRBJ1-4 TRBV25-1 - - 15 TGTGCCAGCAGTAAGGAAACAGGGACTAATGAAAAACTGTTTTTT CASSKETGTNEKLFF
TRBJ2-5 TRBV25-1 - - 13 TGTGCCAGCAGAAGGGACGGACAAGAGACCCAGTACTTC CASRRDGQETQYF
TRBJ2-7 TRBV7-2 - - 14 TGTGCCAGCAGCTTAGTGGGGGCCGGCTACGAGCAGTACTTC CASSLVGAGYEQYF
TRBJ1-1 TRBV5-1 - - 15 TGCGCCAGCAGCTTGGTAACGGGGGCTGTTGCTGAAGCTTTCTTT CASSLVTGAVAEAFF
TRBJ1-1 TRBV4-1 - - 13 TGCGCCAGCAGCCAAAGGGAGGTCACTGAAGCTTTCTTT CASSQREVTEAFF
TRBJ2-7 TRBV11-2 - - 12 TGTGCCAGCACCGATTTAGGTGGGGAGCAGTACTTC CASTDLGGEQYF
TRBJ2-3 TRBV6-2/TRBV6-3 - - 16 TGTGCCAGCAGTCCGAGGGCGTCGGACAACACAGATACGCAGTATTTT CASSPRASDNTDTQYF
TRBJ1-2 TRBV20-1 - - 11 TGCAGTGCTCCCATCGGGGGGCGGTACACCTTC CSAPIGGRYTF
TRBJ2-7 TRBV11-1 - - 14 TGTGCCAGCAGCTTAGCGCGGCAGGGAGGCGAGCAGTACTTC CASSLARQGGEQYF
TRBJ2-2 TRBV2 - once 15 TGTGCCAGCAGCGATGCGAGAGTAAGGACCGGGGAGCTGTTTTTT CASSDARVRTGELFF
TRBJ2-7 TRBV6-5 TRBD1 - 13 TGTGCCAGCAGTAGGGGACAGGGTGACGAGCAGTACTTC CASSRGQGDEQYF
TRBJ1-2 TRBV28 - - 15 TGTGCCAGCAGTTTATCCTTGGCGCTGAACTATGGCTACACCTTC CASSLSLALNYGYTF
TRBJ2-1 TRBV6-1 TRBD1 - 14 TGTGCCAGCAGTGAAGCAAGCAGGGGGCAGGAGCAGTTCTTC CASSEASRGQEQFF
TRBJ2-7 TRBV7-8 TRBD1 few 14 TGTGCCAGCAGCCGCGACAGGGGGCGCGACGAGCAGTACTTC CASSRDRGRDEQYF
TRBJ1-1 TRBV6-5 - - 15 TGTGCCAGCTGGCGACCACGGGGCGTTAACACTGAAGCTTTCTTT CASWRPRGVNTEAFF